This entry features one T cell receptor (beta chain) sequence. Original processing methods: Reference gene primer amplification in the assay estimated nucleated cell counts. The repertoire was sequenced with immunoSEQ multiplex PCR; TCRdb's copy has only in-frame clones and lacks some. Clone size and the V and J calls come from that table; the DNA yielded D and trimming. The table includes roughly 100,000 clones, about three quarters detected once. The germline CDR1 and CDR2 sequences are KGHDR and SFDVKD. This CDR3 has 13 amino acids. V was cut by 6 bases and J by 8 bases, with 13 bases left in between. This specimen belongs to a study of blood T cell repertoires in COVID-19. Overall study context: In each case, the material was cDNA or gDNA derived from T cells, B-cell-depleted T cells, or PBMCs.

Sequences were obtained from peripheral blood. The TCR originated in a woman aged 70-85 years with acute or convalescent COVID-19. The gene calls are TRBV24-1 and TRBJ2-1; perhaps TRBD1 as D (6 bases). The CDR3 spells CATSSGGLDEQFF. For the CDR3, the DNA is TGTGCCACCAGTTCTGGGGGCTTAGATGAGCAGTTCTTC.